Listed below are T cell receptor beta chains from one sample, sequenced in a study of T cell responses to AZD1222 COVID-19 vaccine. The table came from immunoSEQ multiplex PCR; TCRdb's copy has only in-frame clones and leaves some out. The sample records 75,000 to 80,000 clones, around 80% being singletons. The specimen was peripheral blood, collected 28 days after the second dose of the MenACWY control vaccine. Source of these receptors: an adult who received the MenACWY meningococcal vaccine as a control. The CDR3 runs from the conserved cysteine through the conserved F or W. A D gene is named only where the DNA matches it firmly. Not every row has a clone size; where given, it reads once, few, many or a size class.

>TRBJ1-1|TRBV19|TRBD1|13|NA
TGTGCCACTAACAGGGGTCGGAACACTGAAGCTTTCTTT
CATNRGRNTEAFF
>TRBJ1-2|TRBV7-2|TRBD1|15|NA
TGTGCCAGCAGCTTAGCTCCGGACAGGGACTATGGCTACACCTTC
CASSLAPDRDYGYTF
>TRBJ2-1|TRBV14|TRBD2|15|NA
TGTGCCAGCAGCCAGGTAGCGGGGGGGCCCGGCGAGCAGTTCTTC
CASSQVAGGPGEQFF
>TRBJ1-3|TRBV11-2|NA|14|NA
TGTGCCAGCAGCTTAGCGAGCTCTGGAAACACCATATATTTT
CASSLASSGNTIYF
>TRBJ2-2|TRBV18|TRBD2|16|many
TGTGCCAGCTCACCCCTAGCGGGGGCAGCCACCGGGGAGCTGTTTTTT
CASSPLAGAATGELFF
>TRBJ2-2|TRBV6-5|NA|15|NA
TGTGCCACCCGACGGCCGGCGAGGGACACCGGGGAGCTGTTTTTT
CATRRPARDTGELFF
>TRBJ2-4|TRBV14|TRBD2|16|once
TGTGCCAGCAACGCACGAAGCGGGGAAGCCAAAAACATTCAGTACTTC
CASNARSGEAKNIQYF
>TRBJ2-1|TRBV5-5|NA|15|NA
TGTGCCAGCAGCTCTCGGGGTATCCGTACGGATGAGCAGTTCTTC
CASSSRGIRTDEQFF
>TRBJ2-6|TRBV4-1|NA|16|NA
TGCGCCAGCAGCCAAGTCCGGGGCTCTGGGGCCAACGTCCTGACTTTC
CASSQVRGSGANVLTF
>TRBJ2-5|TRBV5-1|NA|14|NA
TGCGCCAGCAGCTTGACAGGGATCGGAGAGACCCAGTACTTC
CASSLTGIGETQYF
>TRBJ1-1|TRBV28|NA|11|NA
TGTGCCAGCAGCCCGGGTGTTGAAGCTTTCTTT
CASSPGVEAFF
>TRBJ2-5|TRBV5-8|NA|15|NA
TGTGCCAGCAGCTTCGGCGCAGGGGCAAGGGAGACCCAGTACTTC
CASSFGAGARETQYF
>TRBJ1-2|TRBV5-1|TRBD1|16|few
TGCGCCAGCAGCTTATCCCCAGGGGGCGCGAACTATGGCTACACCTTC
CASSLSPGGANYGYTF
>TRBJ2-7|TRBV4-1|NA|14|few
TGCGCCAGCAGCCTCACTACAGGGACGGGCGAGCAGTACTTC
CASSLTTGTGEQYF
>TRBJ2-2|TRBV11-3|NA|15|NA
TGTGCCAGCAGCTTAGGCCACTCGAACACCGGGGAGCTGTTTTTT
CASSLGHSNTGELFF
>TRBJ2-1|TRBV5-1|TRBD2|14|NA
TGCGCCAGCAGCTCCGGGGGGGGCCCTGGTGAGCAGTTCTTC
CASSSGGGPGEQFF
>TRBJ1-5|TRBV28|TRBD1|13|NA
TGTGCCATCGGACAGGGGGGTGATCAGCCCCAGCATTTT
CAIGQGGDQPQHF
>TRBJ2-7|TRBV10-1|NA|12|NA
TGCGCCAGCAGTGATGGGTTGGACGAGCAGTACTTC
CASSDGLDEQYF
>TRBJ2-1|TRBV6-6|TRBD2|17|NA
TGTGCCAGCAGTCTAACGGGGGGAAAGAGCTCCTACAATGAGCAGTTCTTC
CASSLTGGKSSYNEQFF
>TRBJ2-7|TRBV6-2/TRBV6-3|TRBD1|20|once
TGTGCCAGCAGCTTTGAGACTCCGGGACAGGGTTCACGCTATGGGTTCGAGCAGTACTTC
CASSFETPGQGSRYGFEQYF
>TRBJ1-3|TRBV4-3|NA|15|NA
TGCGCCAGCAGCCAATCCGGGACGGGTGGAAACACCATATATTTT
CASSQSGTGGNTIYF
>TRBJ1-2|TRBV7-6|NA|15|NA
TGTGCCAGCAGCCCCGGGGGGGACCTTAACTATGGCTACACCTTC
CASSPGGDLNYGYTF
>TRBJ1-1|TRBV7-9|NA|14|NA
TGTGCCAGCAGCTCGCCTGACAGGCGGGGTGAAGCTTTCTTT
CASSSPDRRGEAFF
>TRBJ1-2|TRBV14|NA|14|NA
TGTGCCAGCAGCCAGGATGTGGCTAACTATGGCTACACCTTC
CASSQDVANYGYTF
>TRBJ1-1|TRBV4-2|NA|14|NA
TGTGCCAGCAGCCCGAGGGGGGGGGACACTGAAGCTTTCTTT
CASSPRGGDTEAFF
>TRBJ1-4|TRBV6-5|NA|13|few
TGTGCCAGCAGACAAACCGGGACAGAAAAACTGTTTTTT
CASRQTGTEKLFF
>TRBJ2-7|TRBV5-1|NA|17|NA
TGCGCCAGCAGCTCCAACCCGACCTCCCAGGACCTTTACGAGCAGTACTTC
CASSSNPTSQDLYEQYF
>TRBJ1-3|TRBV5-6|NA|14|once
TGTGCCAGCAGCGGTGGTGCATCTGGAAACACCATATATTTT
CASSGGASGNTIYF
>TRBJ2-5|TRBV5-1|NA|15|NA
TGCGCCAGCAGCTTCGCCCTGGGAGGGGGGGAGACCCAGTACTTC
CASSFALGGGETQYF
>TRBJ1-5|TRBV28|TRBD1|12|NA
TGTGCCAGCAAACAGGGGGACCGGCCCCAGCATTTT
CASKQGDRPQHF
>TRBJ1-1|TRBV6-6|NA|15|NA
TGTGCCAGCACCCCCCACACAGGGCTGAACACTGAAGCTTTCTTT
CASTPHTGLNTEAFF
>TRBJ2-3|TRBV24-1|NA|14|NA
TGTGCCACCAGTGACCAAACGACTGGAGATACGCAGTATTTT
CATSDQTTGDTQYF
>TRBJ2-5|TRBV5-1|NA|13|NA
TGCGCCAGCAGCCGGGGGTTTCAAGAGACCCAGTACTTC
CASSRGFQETQYF
>TRBJ1-5|TRBV15|TRBD1|14|NA
TGTGCCACCAGCCTGGACAGGGTTGGTCAGCCCCAGCATTTT
CATSLDRVGQPQHF
>TRBJ2-1|TRBV13|NA|14|NA
TGTGCCAGCAGCTTAGCGCTAGCCCACAATGAGCAGTTCTTC
CASSLALAHNEQFF
>TRBJ2-2|TRBV2|NA|14|few
TGTGCCAGCAGGGGGGATGCGAACACCGGGGAGCTGTTTTTT
CASRGDANTGELFF
>TRBJ1-2|TRBV5-1|NA|15|NA
TGCGCCAGCAGAAAACTATCAGGGGACGTCGATGGCTACACCTTC
CASRKLSGDVDGYTF
>TRBJ2-7|TRBV5-6|NA|15|NA
TGTGCCAGCAGCGGTGGGACTTCTAACTCCTACGAGCAGTACTTC
CASSGGTSNSYEQYF
>TRBJ2-3|TRBV3-1/TRBV3-2|TRBD2|17|NA
TGTGCCAGCAGCCAAGAAAGGGGAGCGGGGTGGACAGATACGCAGTATTTT
CASSQERGAGWTDTQYF
>TRBJ1-2|TRBV5-5|TRBD1|16|NA
TGTGCCAGCAGCTTGGCCGGGACAGGGATAAACTATGGCTACACCTTC
CASSLAGTGINYGYTF
>TRBJ2-7|TRBV29-1|TRBD1|12|NA
TGCAGCGTTGGACAGGGGGCTTTCGAGCAGTACTTC
CSVGQGAFEQYF
>TRBJ2-1|TRBV7-9|TRBD1|12|once
TGTGCCAGCAGCGAAGACAGGGGGCACCAGTTCTTC
CASSEDRGHQFF
>TRBJ1-2|TRBV5-5|TRBD1|15|NA
TGTGCCAGCAGCATCAGGCTGGACAGGGGGAATGGCTACACCTTC
CASSIRLDRGNGYTF
>TRBJ2-7|TRBV28|NA|14|NA
TGTGCCAGTGTAATGACCGGGACATCCTACGAGCAGTACTTC
CASVMTGTSYEQYF
>TRBJ2-2|TRBV5-1|NA|12|many
TGCGCCAGCGCTGCGGGCACCGGGGAGCTGTTTTTT
CASAAGTGELFF
>TRBJ1-5|TRBV18|TRBD1|15|NA
TGTGCCAGCTCAGCGACAGGGAATTTCGATCAGCCCCAGCATTTT
CASSATGNFDQPQHF
>TRBJ2-7|TRBV6-5|NA|14|few
TGTGCCAGCAGTCCCCGGACATCCTCCTACGAGCAGTACTTC
CASSPRTSSYEQYF
>TRBJ2-7|TRBV4-1|TRBD1|16|NA
TGCGCCAGCAGCCAAGATCAGTCCAGGGGGATCAACGAGCAGTACTTC
CASSQDQSRGINEQYF
>TRBJ2-7|TRBV2|TRBD1|13|NA
TGTGCCAGCAGTCGGACAGGGGGTCGCGAGCAGTACTTC
CASSRTGGREQYF
>TRBJ2-7|TRBV3-1/TRBV3-2|TRBD2|15|NA
TGTGCCAGCAGCCCTATAGCGGGCGGGCCTTCCGAGCAGTACTTC
CASSPIAGGPSEQYF
>TRBJ1-2|TRBV6-5|NA|13|NA
TGTGCCAGCACTTCCGGGGGTGGTTATGGCTACACCTTC
CASTSGGGYGYTF
>TRBJ1-1|TRBV13|NA|14|few
TGTGCCAGCAGCAAGTTAACAAGGAACACTGAAGCTTTCTTT
CASSKLTRNTEAFF